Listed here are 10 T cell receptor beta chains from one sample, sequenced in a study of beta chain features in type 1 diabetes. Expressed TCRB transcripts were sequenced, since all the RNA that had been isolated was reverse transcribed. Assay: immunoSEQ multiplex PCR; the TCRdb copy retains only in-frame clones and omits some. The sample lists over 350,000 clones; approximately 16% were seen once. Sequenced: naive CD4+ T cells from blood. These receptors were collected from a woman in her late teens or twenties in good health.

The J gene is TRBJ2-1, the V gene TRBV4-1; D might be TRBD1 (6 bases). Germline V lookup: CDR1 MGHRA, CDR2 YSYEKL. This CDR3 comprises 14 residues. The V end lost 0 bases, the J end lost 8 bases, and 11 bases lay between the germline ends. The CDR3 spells CASSQDGGGYEQFF. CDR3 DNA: TGCGCCAGCAGCCAAGATGGGGGCGGGTATGAGCAGTTCTTC.

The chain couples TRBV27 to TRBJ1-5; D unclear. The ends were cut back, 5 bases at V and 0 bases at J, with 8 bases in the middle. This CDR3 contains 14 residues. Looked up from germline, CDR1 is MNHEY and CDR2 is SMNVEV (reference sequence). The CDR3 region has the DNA TGTGCCAGCAGTCGGACTGATAGCAATCAGCCCCAGCATTTT. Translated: CASSRTDSNQPQHF.

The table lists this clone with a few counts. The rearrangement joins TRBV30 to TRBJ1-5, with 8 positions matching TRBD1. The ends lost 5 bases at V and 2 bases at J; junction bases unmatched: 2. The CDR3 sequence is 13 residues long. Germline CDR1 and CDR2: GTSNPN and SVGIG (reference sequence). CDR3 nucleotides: TGTGCCTGGGCGGGACAGGGCAATCAGCCCCAGCATTTT. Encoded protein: CAWAGQGNQPQHF.

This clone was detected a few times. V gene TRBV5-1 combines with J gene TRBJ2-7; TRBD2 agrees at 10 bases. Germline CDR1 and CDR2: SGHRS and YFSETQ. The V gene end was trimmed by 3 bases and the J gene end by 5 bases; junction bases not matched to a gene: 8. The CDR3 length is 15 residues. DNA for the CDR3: TGCGCCAGCAGCTCTACTCTAGCGGGAGAGAACGAGCAGTACTTC. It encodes CASSSTLAGENEQYF.

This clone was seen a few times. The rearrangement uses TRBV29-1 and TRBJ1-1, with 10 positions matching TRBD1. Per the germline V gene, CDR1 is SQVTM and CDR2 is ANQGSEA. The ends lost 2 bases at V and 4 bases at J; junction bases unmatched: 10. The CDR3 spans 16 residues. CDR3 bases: TGCAGCGTTGAACGATGGGACAGGGGAAGAGGCACTGAAGCTTTCTTT. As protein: CSVERWDRGRGTEAFF.

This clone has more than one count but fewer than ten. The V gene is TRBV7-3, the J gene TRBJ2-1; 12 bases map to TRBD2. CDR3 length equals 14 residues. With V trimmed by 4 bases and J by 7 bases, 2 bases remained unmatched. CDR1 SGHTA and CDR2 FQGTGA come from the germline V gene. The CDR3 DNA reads TGTGCCAGCAGCTCCACTAGCGGGAGGAATGAGCAGTTCTTC. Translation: CASSSTSGRNEQFF.

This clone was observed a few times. Written as DNA, the CDR3 is TGTGCCAGCAGCTTAGTTGCGGGAGTATGGGAGCAGTACTTC. Protein: CASSLVAGVWEQYF. J is TRBJ2-7 and V is TRBV7-9; 7 nucleotides line up with TRBD2. Losses at the gene ends were 1 base for V and 7 bases for J; bases not matched to a gene: 7. This CDR3 has 14 amino acids. CDR1 and CDR2 (germline): SEHNR, FQNEAQ (reference sequence).

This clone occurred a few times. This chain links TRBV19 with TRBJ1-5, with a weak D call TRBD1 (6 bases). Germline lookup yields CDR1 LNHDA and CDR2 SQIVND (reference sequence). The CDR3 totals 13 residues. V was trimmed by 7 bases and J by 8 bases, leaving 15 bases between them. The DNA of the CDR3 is TGTGCCAGTAAAGGGACACTCTTGGAGCCCCAGCATTTT. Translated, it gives CASKGTLLEPQHF.

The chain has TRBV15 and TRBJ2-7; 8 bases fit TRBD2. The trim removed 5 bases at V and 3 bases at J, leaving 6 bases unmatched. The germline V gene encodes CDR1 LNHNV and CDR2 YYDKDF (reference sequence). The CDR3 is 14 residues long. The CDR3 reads CATSDRLAHYEQYF. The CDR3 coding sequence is TGTGCCACCAGCGATCGACTAGCGCACTACGAGCAGTACTTC. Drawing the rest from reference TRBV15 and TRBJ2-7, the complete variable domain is DAMVIQNPRYQVTQFGKPVTLSCSQTLNHNVMYWYQQKSSQAPKLLFHYYDKDFNNEADTPDNFQSRRPNTSFCFLDIRSPGLGDTAMYLCATSDRLAHYEQYFGPGTRLTVT.

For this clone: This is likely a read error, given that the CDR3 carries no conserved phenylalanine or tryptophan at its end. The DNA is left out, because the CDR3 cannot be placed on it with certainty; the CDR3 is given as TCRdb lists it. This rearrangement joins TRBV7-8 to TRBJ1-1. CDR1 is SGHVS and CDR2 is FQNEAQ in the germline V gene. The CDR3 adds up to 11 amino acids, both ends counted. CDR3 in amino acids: CASSLGEAPVV.